Reported below is one TCR beta chain. Trimming took 3 bases from V and 3 from J, leaving 13 bases between them. This CDR3 contains 15 residues. Germline CDR1 and CDR2: SGHKS and YYEKEE (reference sequence). Primers for the PCR totalled 60 Vbeta and 13 Jbeta. Profiled with immunoSEQ multiplex PCR; TCRdb holds only in-frame clones, not every one. This table holds around 100,000 clones, approximately 80% found once. This sample was included in a study of cytomegalovirus exposure and HLA in healthy donors. Sequenced: PBMCs. This clonotype was obtained from a man aged 25 to 40 in good health and CMV-seropositive. The V and J genes are TRBV5-5 and TRBJ2-1; TRBD2 might be the D (6 bases). The CDR3 sequence is CASSSEGLLYNEQFF. The CDR3 DNA reads TGTGCCAGCAGCTCCGAGGGACTCCTCTACAATGAGCAGTTCTTC.